The 3 T cell receptor beta chains listed next were all sequenced from one sample in a study of CD8+ T cells in alopecia areata. Extraction of RNA preceded its reverse transcription into cDNA, which served as the sequencing template. The protocol was immunoSEQ multiplex PCR, while the TCRdb copy is restricted to in-frame clones and leaves out a portion. The table lists 170,000 or so clones, 50% to 70% of them singletons. The sample consisted of CD4+ T cells sorted from blood, taken at week 0. The receptor set was obtained from a human donor with alopecia areata.

The V gene is TRBV2, the J gene TRBJ1-1; D remains unclear. The CDR3 length is 12 residues. Germline V gene lookup returns CDR1 SNHLY and CDR2 FYNNEI. V lost 7 bases, J lost 6 bases, and 12 bases lay in between. The CDR3 nucleotides read TGTGCCAGCAACCTAGAGTCCTCTGAAGCTTTCTTT. It specifies CASNLESSEAFF. Supplemented by reference TRBV2 and TRBJ1-1, the full variable domain reads EPEVTQTPSHQVTQMGQEVILRCVPISNHLYFYWYRQILGQKVEFLVSFYNNEISEKSEIFDDQFSVERPDGSNFTLKIRSTKLEDSAMYFCASNLESSEAFFGQGTRLTVV.

The rearrangement uses TRBV29-1 and TRBJ2-3, with D possibly called TRBD1 or TRBD2 (5 bases each). CDR3 length equals 16 residues. V was cut by 7 bases and J by 1 base, with 21 bases left in between. Germline V gene lookup returns CDR1 SQVTM and CDR2 ANQGSEA. The CDR3 here is CSARRGGYPGTDTQYF. CDR3 sequence (DNA): TGCAGCGCCCGTCGTGGGGGTTACCCGGGCACAGATACGCAGTATTTT.

J is TRBJ2-7 and V is TRBV25-1; TRBD1 matches 11 bases. CDR1 is MGHDK, CDR2 SYGVNS, per germline. This CDR3 region has 15 residues. After removal of 6 bases from V and 7 bases from J, the junction contained 11 bases not matched to a gene. The CDR3 coding sequence is TGTGCCAGCAGGCCACCCGGACAGGGGGCTAAAGAGCAGTACTTC. Its translation is CASRPPGQGAKEQYF.